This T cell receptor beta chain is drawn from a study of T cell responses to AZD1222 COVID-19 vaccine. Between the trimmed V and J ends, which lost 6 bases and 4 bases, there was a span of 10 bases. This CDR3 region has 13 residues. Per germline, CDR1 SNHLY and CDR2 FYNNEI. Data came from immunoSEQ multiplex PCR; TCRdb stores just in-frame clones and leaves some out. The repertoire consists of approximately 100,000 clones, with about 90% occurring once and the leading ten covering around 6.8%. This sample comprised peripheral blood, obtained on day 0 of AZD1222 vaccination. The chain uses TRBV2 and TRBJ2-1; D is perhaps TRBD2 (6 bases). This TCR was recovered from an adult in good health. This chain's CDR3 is CASRRLEYNEQFF. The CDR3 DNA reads TGTGCCAGCAGGCGACTAGAGTACAATGAGCAGTTCTTC.